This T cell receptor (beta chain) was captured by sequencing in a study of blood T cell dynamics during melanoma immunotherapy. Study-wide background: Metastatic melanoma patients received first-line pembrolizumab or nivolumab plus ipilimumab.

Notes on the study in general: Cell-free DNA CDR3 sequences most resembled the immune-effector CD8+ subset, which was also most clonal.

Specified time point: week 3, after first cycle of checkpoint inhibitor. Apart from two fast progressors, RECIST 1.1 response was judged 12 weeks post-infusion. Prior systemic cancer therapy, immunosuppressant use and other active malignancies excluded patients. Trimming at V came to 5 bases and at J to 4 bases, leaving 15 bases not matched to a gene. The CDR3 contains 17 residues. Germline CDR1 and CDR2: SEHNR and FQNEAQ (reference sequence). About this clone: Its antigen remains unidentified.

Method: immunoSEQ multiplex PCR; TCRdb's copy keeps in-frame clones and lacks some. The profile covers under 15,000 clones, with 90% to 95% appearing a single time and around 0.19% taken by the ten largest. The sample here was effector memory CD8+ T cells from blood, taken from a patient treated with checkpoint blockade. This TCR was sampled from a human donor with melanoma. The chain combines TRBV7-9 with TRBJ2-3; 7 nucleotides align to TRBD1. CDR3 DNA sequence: TGTGCCAGCAGCCGACGACTAAGGGACAGCCTTTCAGATACGCAGTATTTT. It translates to CASSRRLRDSLSDTQYF.